The 24 T cell receptor beta chains in this list originate from one sample, sequenced in a study of PD-L1 blockade in urothelial cancer. The repertoire was sequenced with immunoSEQ multiplex PCR; TCRdb's copy has only in-frame clones and lacks some. The top ten clones hold under 2% of a sample with around 100,000 clones, 90% of them seen once. Sample time point: pretreatment peripheral blood. Here the sequenced sample was PBMCs, taken around atezolizumab (anti-PD-L1) treatment. These receptors were collected from a man in his fifties or sixties with urothelial cancer.

This clone was seen just once. The chain couples TRBV4-2 to TRBJ2-7; TRBD1 aligns across 9 bases. Trimming at V came to 1 base and at J to 8 bases, leaving 9 bases not matched to a gene. The CDR3 has 15 residues. Germline CDR1 is LGHNA and CDR2 is YNFKEQ. The CDR3 loop reads CASSQGGTGKFQQYF. CDR3 DNA sequence: TGTGCCAGCAGCCAAGGGGGGACAGGGAAGTTTCAGCAGTACTTC.

The chain combines TRBV25-1 with TRBJ1-1; D possibly corresponds to TRBD1 (5 bases). CDR1 and CDR2 from the germline V gene are MGHDK and SYGVNS. Trimming left V 8 bases short and J 5 bases short, with 18 bases between. CDR3 length: 14 amino acids. Written as DNA, the CDR3 is TGTGCCAGCGGACCAGTGGGGGGAATAACTGAAGCTTTCTTT. Translating gives CASGPVGGITEAFF.

The chain carries TRBV9 and TRBJ1-2; TRBD1 matches at 8 bases. Germline assignment: CDR1 SGDLS and CDR2 YYNGEE. CDR3 length: 15 residues. The V gene end was trimmed by 0 bases and the J gene end by 5 bases; junction bases not matched to a gene: 6. The CDR3, as DNA: TGTGCCAGCAGCGTAGAACCCACAGGGGGATATGGCTACACCTTC. This sequence encodes CASSVEPTGGYGYTF.

The V gene is TRBV7-4, the J gene TRBJ2-7; D remains unclear. Germline-derived CDR1 and CDR2 are SGHVT and SQSDAQ. There are 10 residues in the CDR3. V gave up 5 bases and J gave up 6 bases, with 5 bases separating them. The CDR3 loop is CASSLPEQYF. The CDR3 DNA follows: TGTGCCAGCAGCCTTCCCGAGCAGTACTTC.

The rearrangement links TRBV7-3 to TRBJ2-3, with 7 bases aligning to TRBD2. This CDR3 is built from 17 residues. V was clipped by 0 bases and J by 2 bases; unmatched bases: 8. The germline CDR1 and CDR2 sequences are SGHTA and FQGTGA. For the CDR3, the DNA is TGTGCCAGCAGCTTAACGGCCCTAGCGGATCTCACAGATACGCAGTATTTT. It specifies CASSLTALADLTDTQYF.

The chain uses TRBV18 and TRBJ2-5; D might be TRBD1 (5 bases). The CDR3 contains 14 residues. Germline-derived CDR1 and CDR2 are KGHSH and LQKENI. The V end was cut by 2 bases, the J end by 5 bases, with 12 bases between. The CDR3 coding sequence is TGTGCCAGCTCACCATCCAGGGTGGCCGAGACCCAGTACTTC. This translates into CASSPSRVAETQYF.

The rearrangement uses TRBV7-8 and TRBJ1-5; TRBD1 is a possible D gene (5 bases). Germline V gene sequence: CDR1 SGHVS, CDR2 FQNEAQ. Trimming took off 3 bases at V and 9 bases at J, with 18 bases between the two ends. This CDR3 contains 15 residues. The CDR3 loop reads CASSFGGEGRGPQHF. The CDR3 nucleotides are TGTGCCAGCAGCTTCGGGGGAGAGGGTCGTGGGCCCCAGCATTTT.

V and J are TRBV5-1 and TRBJ2-5, with TRBD1 as a possible D gene (5 bases). V lost 6 bases and J lost 5, with 11 bases in between. The CDR3 loop spans 12 amino acids. Per the germline V gene, CDR1 is SGHRS and CDR2 is YFSETQ. CDR3 sequence: CASTQGSETQYF. The CDR3 nucleotides read TGCGCCAGCACCCAGGGAAGCGAGACCCAGTACTTC.

The rearrangement joins TRBV30 to TRBJ2-7; TRBD1 matches 8 bases. CDR1 and CDR2 (germline): GTSNPN, SVGIG (reference sequence). The CDR3 is made up of 14 amino acids. Germline trimming cut 2 bases from V and 4 bases from J; bases unmatched to any gene: 7. The CDR3 DNA reads as TGTGCCTGGAGTTACAGGGGGTTTACGTACGAGCAGTACTTC. Protein product: CAWSYRGFTYEQYF.

The V call is TRBV6-5, the J call TRBJ2-7; TRBD2 aligns across 7 bases. The J call may be incorrect, as the DNA end agrees better with TRBJ2-5. Per the germline V gene, CDR1 is MNHEY and CDR2 is SVGAGI. The CDR3 runs 15 residues. In DNA, the CDR3 is TGTGCCAGCAGTTACTGGGGCGGGAGCGGAGAGACCCAGTACTTC. It codes for CASSYWGGSGETQYF.

The genes are TRBV5-1 and TRBJ2-4; 10 bases map to TRBD2. With V trimmed by 0 bases and J by 15 bases, 12 bases remained unmatched. Per germline, CDR1 SGHRS and CDR2 YFSETQ. The CDR3 length is 15 residues. The CDR3 DNA reads TGCGCCAGCAGCTTGGTGGGGACTAGCGAGGAGGAACGGTACTTC. Translated, it gives CASSLVGTSEEERYF.

The DNA for the CDR3 is TGTGCCAGCAGCCAGTCTAGCGGGGGGCACTACCAAGAGACCCAGTACTTC. Translation gives CASSQSSGGHYQETQYF. The chain carries TRBV4-2 and TRBJ2-5; 11 bases map to TRBD2. Trimming took 3 bases from V and 0 from J; bases not matched to a gene: 6. CDR1 is LGHNA and CDR2 is YNFKEQ in the germline V gene. The CDR3 has 17 amino acids.

The chain employs TRBV4-3 and TRBJ2-2; 15 bases are shared with TRBD2. Germline-derived CDR1 and CDR2 are LGHNA and YSLEER. The V and J ends lost 0 bases and 4 bases, in that order; junction bases with no gene match: 9. The CDR3 is 20 amino acids. The DNA of the CDR3 is TGCGCCAGCAGCCAAGATTTTGGGACTAGCGGGGGGACGAGCACCGGGGAGCTGTTTTTT. This translates into CASSQDFGTSGGTSTGELFF.

The V and J genes are TRBV27 and TRBJ2-5; the D gene is possibly TRBD1 (8 bases). The tail of the sequence fits TRBJ2-7 better, so the J call may be wrong. Germline CDR1 is MNHEY and CDR2 is SMNVEV (reference sequence). This CDR3 is built from 15 residues. CDR3 DNA sequence: TGTGCCAGCAGTCCCACAGGGGGGGCTTCCTACGAGCAGTACTTC. Residues: CASSPTGGASYEQYF.

The chain links TRBV2 to TRBJ1-2; no firm D call. This CDR3 is built from 12 residues. The V end was cut by 4 bases, the J end by 7 bases, with 10 bases between. The germline CDR1 and CDR2 sequences are SNHLY and FYNNEI. The DNA for the CDR3 is TGTGCCAGCAGTGGGCAGCGGGGTGGCTACACCTTC. Its protein product is CASSGQRGGYTF.

The chain joins TRBV5-4 to TRBJ2-1; D uncertain. The CDR3 totals 14 residues. Trimming took off 0 bases at V and 8 bases at J, with 12 bases between the two ends. Looked up from germline, CDR1 is SGHNT and CDR2 is YYREEE (reference sequence). DNA for the CDR3: TGTGCCAGCAGCTTGGTGGGTGACTCGGATGAGCAGTTCTTC. Its protein is CASSLVGDSDEQFF.

This chain joins TRBV4-2 and TRBJ2-7; the match to TRBD1 covers 8 bases. Unmatched junction bases numbered 2, after V lost 1 base and J lost 0 bases. The CDR3 consists of 15 residues. CDR1 and CDR2 from the germline V gene are LGHNA and YNFKEQ. The CDR3 bases are TGTGCCAGCAGCCAAGGGACAGGGCTCTCCTACGAGCAGTACTTC. Its protein product is CASSQGTGLSYEQYF.

The rearrangement joins TRBV5-4 to TRBJ2-5, with 10 positions matching TRBD2. Germline V gene sequence: CDR1 SGHNT, CDR2 YYREEE (reference sequence). V shed 2 bases and J 2 bases; nucleotides not matched to a gene: 0. There are 14 residues in the CDR3. The CDR3: CASSFSGGQETQYF. CDR3 nucleotides: TGTGCCAGCAGCTTTAGCGGGGGGCAAGAGACCCAGTACTTC. The full variable domain, in which reference TRBV5-4 and TRBJ2-5 provide the parts outside the CDR3, is ETGVTQSPTHLIKTRGQQVTLRCSSQSGHNTVSWYQQALGQGPQFIFQYYREEENGRGNFPPRFSGLQFPNYSSELNVNALELDDSALYLCASSFSGGQETQYFGPGTRLLVL.

The rearrangement uses TRBV19 and TRBJ1-5; tentative D call: TRBD1 (6 bases). The CDR3 loop spans 14 amino acids. The V end was cut by 5 bases, the J end by 8 bases, with 16 bases between. Germline CDR1 and CDR2: LNHDA and SQIVND (reference sequence). In DNA form, the CDR3 reads TGTGCCAGTAGTGTAAGCGGGGGGCGTGAGCCCCAGCATTTT. It translates to CASSVSGGREPQHF.

CDR3 in amino acids: CASSLSGGFGANVLTF. The CDR3 nucleotides are TGTGCCAGCAGCTTATCGGGGGGGTTTGGGGCCAACGTCCTGACTTTC. The rearrangement uses TRBV7-3 and TRBJ2-6; 8 bases are shared with TRBD2. Germline CDR1 SGHTA, CDR2 FQGTGA. J was trimmed by 3 bases and V by 2 bases; bases with no gene match: 3. This CDR3 region has 16 residues.

V gene TRBV5-1 combines with J gene TRBJ2-3, with a tentative D call TRBD2 (5 bases). This CDR3 is built from 14 residues. Trimming removed 5 bases at V and 2 bases at J, with 12 bases between. Germline assignment: CDR1 SGHRS and CDR2 YFSETQ. This CDR3 reads CASSGRTHTDTQYF. The CDR3 DNA reads as TGCGCCAGCAGTGGGCGGACTCACACAGATACGCAGTATTTT.

The chain recombines TRBV5-4 with TRBJ1-1, with 9 nucleotides matching TRBD1. Per germline, CDR1 SGHNT and CDR2 YYREEE (reference sequence). The CDR3 extends over 16 amino acids. V gave up 0 bases and J gave up 4 bases; unmatched junction bases: 7. DNA of the CDR3: TGTGCCAGCAGCTTGGGGAGAGACAGGGGGATCACTGAAGCTTTCTTT. Its protein is CASSLGRDRGITEAFF.

The rearrangement links TRBV19 to TRBJ2-1; D ambiguous. The germline V gene has CDR1 LNHDA and CDR2 SQIVND (reference sequence). V was clipped by 1 base and J by 9 bases, with 10 bases between them. The CDR3 runs to 13 residues. CDR3 nucleotides: TGTGCCAGTAGTATAGGAGCCCTTGGTGAGCAGTTCTTC. Its translation: CASSIGALGEQFF.

The chain couples TRBV6-6 to TRBJ2-7; 8 nucleotides line up with TRBD2. The CDR3 sequence is 14 residues long. CDR1 and CDR2 from the germline V gene are MNHNY and SVGAGI (reference sequence). V lost 10 bases, J lost 7 bases, and 15 bases stayed unmatched. For the CDR3, the DNA is TGTGCCACCACGGAGCGGGGGAATACGCGAGAGCAGTACTTC. This sequence encodes CATTERGNTREQYF.